A single count supports the clone carrying this TCR beta chain. The sample is drawn from a study of cytomegalovirus exposure and HLA in healthy donors. In the study overall: Earlier results showed roughly 120 million unique TCR beta sequences derived from some 180 million T cells.

Germline V gene data show CDR1 as MNHEY and CDR2 as SVGAGI. This CDR3 has 15 amino acids. V lost 5 bases, J lost 3 bases, and 16 bases lay in between. 13 Jbeta primers and 60 Vbeta primers were used for the PCR. The method was immunoSEQ multiplex PCR; TCRdb's version includes in-frame clones alone and lacks a portion of them. The data show roughly 66,000 clones, with 78% seen just once and 7.8% held by the top ten. This chain connects TRBV6-5 to TRBJ1-2; D gene uncertain. This clonotype was obtained from a young man in good health and CMV-seropositive. What was sequenced was PBMCs. CDR3 nucleotide sequence: TGTGCCAGCAGTCCTTCTCCGGTACCCGACTATGGCTACACCTTC. Encoded protein: CASSPSPVPDYGYTF.